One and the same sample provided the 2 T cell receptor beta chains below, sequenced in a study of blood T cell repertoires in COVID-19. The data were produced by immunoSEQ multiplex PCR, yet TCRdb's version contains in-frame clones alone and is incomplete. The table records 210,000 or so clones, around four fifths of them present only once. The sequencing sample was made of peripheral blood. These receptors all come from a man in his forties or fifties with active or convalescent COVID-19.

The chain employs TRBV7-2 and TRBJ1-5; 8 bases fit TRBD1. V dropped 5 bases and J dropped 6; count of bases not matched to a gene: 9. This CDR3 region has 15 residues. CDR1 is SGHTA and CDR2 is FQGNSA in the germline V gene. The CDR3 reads CASSTGQGGGQPQHF. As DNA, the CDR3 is TGTGCCAGCAGCACAGGACAGGGAGGCGGTCAGCCCCAGCATTTT.

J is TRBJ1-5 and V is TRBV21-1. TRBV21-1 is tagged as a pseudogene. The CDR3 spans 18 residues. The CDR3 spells CASSKRGGGKYSNQPQHF. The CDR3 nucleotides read TGTGCCAGCAGCAAAAGGGGGGGAGGGAAGTATAGCAATCAGCCCCAGCATTTT.